This TCR beta chain is drawn from a study of human T cells and chemical hapten exposure. Using its own MiXCR run on the RACE reads, TCRdb lists one record per CDR3 protein. The sample yields about 190,000 distinct CDR3 sequences, about 22% seen once. Study-wide points: The immune response of these alopecia patients might not match healthy individuals'.

Indicated time point: patch test 3, about 24 weeks after DPC sensitization. The treatment is: therapeutic diphenylcyclopropenone sensitization with weekly scalp DPC. As for this clonotype: The target antigen is unknown.

Germline CDR1 SGHRS, CDR2 YFSETQ. The CDR3 is 19 residues long. The junction had 7 bases not matched to a gene; V was cut back by 1 base and J by 1 base. V usage is TRBV5-1 and J usage is TRBJ2-6; 11 bases fit TRBD2. This receptor was identified in a woman between 35 and 50 years old with alopecia areata. Some clones in this sample may be carry-over from other donors' samples. Sequenced here: whole blood, sampled in connection with sensitization to the hapten diphenylcyclopropenone (DPC). CDR3 in DNA: TGCGCCAGCAGCTTGTATACTAGCGGGGGAAGATCTGGGGCCAACGTCCTGACTTTC. It yields the protein CASSLYTSGGRSGANVLTF.